The sequence of this T cell receptor (beta chain) was determined in a study of a mutant IDH1 vaccine in newly diagnosed glioma. The germline V gene has CDR1 SGHDT and CDR2 YYEEEE. There are 13 residues in the CDR3. Trimming took 1 base from V and 5 from J, leaving 9 bases between them. The time point here: baseline, week 1 (first vaccination visit). Specified treatment: pre-vaccination baseline after standard-of-care therapy. TCRdb's table, derived via immunoSEQ multiplex PCR, lists solely in-frame clones and lacks some. The data hold about 88,000 clones, with roughly four fifths observed a single time.

The origin of this receptor is a man aged 35-49 years with glioma. Some clones in this sample may be carry-over from other donors' samples. The sequenced sample was PBMCs, obtained from a glioma patient treated with radiotherapy, temozolomide or both. The V and J genes are TRBV5-6 and TRBJ1-2; maybe TRBD1 (5 bases). CDR3 nucleotides: TGTGCCAGCAGCTTGTTTCAGGGTTATGGCTACACCTTC. This encodes CASSLFQGYGYTF.